This T cell receptor (beta chain) emerged from a study of blood T cell repertoires in COVID-19. The CDR3 consists of 16 residues. The germline V gene has CDR1 LNHNV and CDR2 YYDKDF (reference sequence). V dropped 0 bases and J dropped 4 bases, with 15 bases sitting between them. Only in-frame clones appear in the TCRdb table, and some are missing; sequencing was by immunoSEQ multiplex PCR. The sample has over 90,000 clones; 70% to 90% are singletons. The chain carries TRBV15 and TRBJ1-2, with D possibly being TRBD1 (6 bases). This clonotype was obtained from a man in his fifties in a cohort sampled during active COVID-19. The sequenced sample was peripheral blood. CDR3 sequence reads: CATSRDPLRGGYGYTF. The CDR3 nucleotides are TGTGCCACCAGCAGAGATCCCTTAAGGGGGGGCTATGGCTACACCTTC.